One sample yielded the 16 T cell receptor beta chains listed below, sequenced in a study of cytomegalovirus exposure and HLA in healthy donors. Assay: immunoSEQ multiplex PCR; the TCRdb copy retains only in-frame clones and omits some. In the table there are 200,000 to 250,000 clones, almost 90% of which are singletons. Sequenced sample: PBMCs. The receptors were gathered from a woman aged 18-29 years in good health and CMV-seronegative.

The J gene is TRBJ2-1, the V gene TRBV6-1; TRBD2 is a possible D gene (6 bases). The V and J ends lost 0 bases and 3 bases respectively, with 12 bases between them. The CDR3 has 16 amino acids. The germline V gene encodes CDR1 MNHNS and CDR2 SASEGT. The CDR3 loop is CASSEALGGVYNEQFF. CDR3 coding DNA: TGTGCCAGCAGTGAAGCGCTCGGCGGGGTCTACAATGAGCAGTTCTTC.

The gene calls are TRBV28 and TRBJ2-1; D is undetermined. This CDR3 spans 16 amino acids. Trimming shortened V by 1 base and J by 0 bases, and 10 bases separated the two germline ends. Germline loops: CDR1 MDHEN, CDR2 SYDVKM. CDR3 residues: CASSLFSRRSYNEQFF. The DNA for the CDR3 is TGTGCCAGCAGTTTATTTAGCAGACGCTCCTACAATGAGCAGTTCTTC.

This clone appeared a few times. For the CDR3, the DNA is TGCGCCAGCAGCTTCACTAGCGCTTACGAGCAGTACTTC. It translates to CASSFTSAYEQYF. The gene calls are TRBV5-1 and TRBJ2-7, with 7 bases lining up with TRBD2. The CDR3 consists of 13 residues. The V gene end was trimmed by 2 bases and the J gene end by 4 bases; junction bases not matched to a gene: 3. Germline CDR1 SGHRS, CDR2 YFSETQ.

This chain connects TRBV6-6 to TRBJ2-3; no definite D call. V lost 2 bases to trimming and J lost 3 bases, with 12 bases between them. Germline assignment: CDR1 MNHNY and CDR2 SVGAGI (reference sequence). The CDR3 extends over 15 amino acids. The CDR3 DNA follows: TGTGCCAGCAGTTACCCGTCTTCGAGGACAGATACGCAGTATTTT. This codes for CASSYPSSRTDTQYF.

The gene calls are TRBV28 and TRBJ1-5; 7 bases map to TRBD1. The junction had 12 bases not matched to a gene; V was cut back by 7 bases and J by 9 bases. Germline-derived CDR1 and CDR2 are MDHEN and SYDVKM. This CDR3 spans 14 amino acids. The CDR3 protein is CASIPRGVMRPQHF. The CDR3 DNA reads TGTGCCAGCATTCCCAGGGGGGTAATGAGGCCCCAGCATTTT.

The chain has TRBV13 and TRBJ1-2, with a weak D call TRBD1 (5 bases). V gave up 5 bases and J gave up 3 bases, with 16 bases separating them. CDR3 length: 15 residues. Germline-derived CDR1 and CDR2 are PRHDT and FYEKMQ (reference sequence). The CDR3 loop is CASSHLGGLDYGYTF. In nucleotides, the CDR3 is TGTGCCAGCAGCCACCTCGGGGGATTGGACTATGGCTACACCTTC.

The CDR3 DNA reads TGTGCCATCAGCTGGGACACCCATCCTTACGAGCAGTACTTC. It encodes CAISWDTHPYEQYF. The chain uses TRBV10-3 and TRBJ2-7; D perhaps matches TRBD1 (6 bases). CDR3 length: 14 amino acids. V was shortened by 6 bases and J by 4 bases, with 16 bases between the two germline ends. Germline V gene sequence: CDR1 ENHRY, CDR2 SYGVKD.

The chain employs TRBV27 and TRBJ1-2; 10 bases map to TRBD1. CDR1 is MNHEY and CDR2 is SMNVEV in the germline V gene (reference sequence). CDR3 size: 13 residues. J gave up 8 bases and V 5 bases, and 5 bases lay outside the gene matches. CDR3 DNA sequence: TGTGCCAGCAGTCTCCGGGACAGGGGAGGCTACACCTTC. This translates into CASSLRDRGGYTF.

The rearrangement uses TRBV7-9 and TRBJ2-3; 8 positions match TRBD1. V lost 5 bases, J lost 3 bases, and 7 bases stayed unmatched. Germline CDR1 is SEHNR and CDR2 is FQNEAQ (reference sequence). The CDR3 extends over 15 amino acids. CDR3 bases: TGTGCCAGCAGCCAGGGGACAGGAGGAACAGATACGCAGTATTTT. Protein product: CASSQGTGGTDTQYF.

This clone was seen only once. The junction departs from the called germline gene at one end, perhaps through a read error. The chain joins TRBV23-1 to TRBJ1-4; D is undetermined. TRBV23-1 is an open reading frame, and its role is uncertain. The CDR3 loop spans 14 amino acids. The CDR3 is CASSQTRGNEKLFF. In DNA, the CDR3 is TGCGCCAGCAGTCAGACAAGAGGGAATGAGAAACTGTTTTTT.

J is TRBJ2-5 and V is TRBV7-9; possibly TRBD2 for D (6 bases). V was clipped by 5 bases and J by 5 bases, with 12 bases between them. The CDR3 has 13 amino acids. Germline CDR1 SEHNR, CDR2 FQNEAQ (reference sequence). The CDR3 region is CASSGGTMETQYF. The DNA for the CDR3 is TGTGCCAGCAGCGGCGGGACGATGGAGACCCAGTACTTC.

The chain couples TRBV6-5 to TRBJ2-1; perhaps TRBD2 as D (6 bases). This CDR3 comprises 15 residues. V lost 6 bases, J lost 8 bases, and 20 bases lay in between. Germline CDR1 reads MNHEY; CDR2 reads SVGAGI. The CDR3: CASSDSGTQGDEQFF. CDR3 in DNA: TGTGCCAGCAGCGATTCCGGGACTCAGGGCGATGAGCAGTTCTTC.

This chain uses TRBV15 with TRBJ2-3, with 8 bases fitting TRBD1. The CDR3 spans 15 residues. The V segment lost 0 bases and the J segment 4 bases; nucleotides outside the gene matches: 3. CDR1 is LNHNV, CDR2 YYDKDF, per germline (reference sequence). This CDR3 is CATSRDNRGSDTQYF. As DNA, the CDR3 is TGTGCCACCAGCAGAGATAACAGGGGGTCAGATACGCAGTATTTT.

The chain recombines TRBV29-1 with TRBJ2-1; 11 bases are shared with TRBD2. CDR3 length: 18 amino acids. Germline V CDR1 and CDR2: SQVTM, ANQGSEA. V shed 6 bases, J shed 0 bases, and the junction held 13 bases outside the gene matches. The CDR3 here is CSVDGTSGASGSYNEQFF. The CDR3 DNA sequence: TGCAGCGTGGATGGGACTAGCGGCGCCAGTGGCTCCTACAATGAGCAGTTCTTC.

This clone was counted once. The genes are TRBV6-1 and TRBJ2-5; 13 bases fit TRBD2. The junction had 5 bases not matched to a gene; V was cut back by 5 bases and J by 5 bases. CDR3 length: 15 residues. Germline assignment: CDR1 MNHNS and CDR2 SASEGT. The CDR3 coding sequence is TGTGCCAGCAGTCCACTAGCGGGAGGGCCTGAGACCCAGTACTTC. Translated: CASSPLAGGPETQYF.

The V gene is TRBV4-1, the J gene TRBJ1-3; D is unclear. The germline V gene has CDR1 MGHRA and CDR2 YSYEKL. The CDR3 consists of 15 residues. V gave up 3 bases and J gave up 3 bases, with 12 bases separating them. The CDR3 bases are TGCGCCAGCAGCCAGACCGTCGGGGTTGGAAACACCATATATTTT. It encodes CASSQTVGVGNTIYF.